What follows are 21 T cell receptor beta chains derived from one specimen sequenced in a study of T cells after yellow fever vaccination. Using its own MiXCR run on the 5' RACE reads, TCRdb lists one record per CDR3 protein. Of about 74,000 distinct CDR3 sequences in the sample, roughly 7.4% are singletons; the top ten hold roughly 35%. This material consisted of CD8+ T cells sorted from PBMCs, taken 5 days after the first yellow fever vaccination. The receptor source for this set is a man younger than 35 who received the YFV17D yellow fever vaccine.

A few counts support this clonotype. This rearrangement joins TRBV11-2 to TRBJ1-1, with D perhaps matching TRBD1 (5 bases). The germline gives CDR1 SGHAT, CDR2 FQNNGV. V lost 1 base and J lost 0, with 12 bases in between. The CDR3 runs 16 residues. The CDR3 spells CASSLASGLVNTEAFF. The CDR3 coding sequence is TGTGCCAGCAGCTTAGCCTCGGGGCTAGTGAACACTGAAGCTTTCTTT.

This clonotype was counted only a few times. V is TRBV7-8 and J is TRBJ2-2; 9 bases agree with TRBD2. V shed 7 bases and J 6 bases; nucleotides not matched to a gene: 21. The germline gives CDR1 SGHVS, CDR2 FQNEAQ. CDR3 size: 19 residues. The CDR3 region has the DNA TGTGCCAGCAACCCCACCCCCCTCCTGATAGCGGGGGTGGCCGGGGAGCTGTTTTTT. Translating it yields CASNPTPLLIAGVAGELFF.

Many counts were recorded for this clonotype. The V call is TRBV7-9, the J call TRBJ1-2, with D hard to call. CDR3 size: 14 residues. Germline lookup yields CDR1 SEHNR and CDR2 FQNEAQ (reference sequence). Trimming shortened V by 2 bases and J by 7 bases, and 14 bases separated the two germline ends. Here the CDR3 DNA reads TGTGCCAGCAGCTTACTGGACCCGTGGAGTGGCTACACCTTC. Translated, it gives CASSLLDPWSGYTF.

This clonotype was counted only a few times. The CDR3: CSAAPGQGAGEAFF. Here the CDR3 DNA reads TGCAGTGCGGCCCCGGGACAGGGGGCCGGTGAAGCTTTCTTT. The V and J genes are TRBV20-1 and TRBJ1-1; 12 nucleotides match TRBD1. Losses at the gene ends were 6 bases for V and 7 bases for J; bases not matched to a gene: 9. The germline gives CDR1 DFQATT, CDR2 SNEGSKA (reference sequence). The CDR3 has 14 residues.

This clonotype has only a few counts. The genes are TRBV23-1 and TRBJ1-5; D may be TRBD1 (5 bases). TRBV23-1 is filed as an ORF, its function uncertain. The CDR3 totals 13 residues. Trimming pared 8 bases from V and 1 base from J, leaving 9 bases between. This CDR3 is CASPTVSNQPQHF. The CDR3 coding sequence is TGCGCCAGCCCGACAGTCAGCAATCAGCCCCAGCATTTT.

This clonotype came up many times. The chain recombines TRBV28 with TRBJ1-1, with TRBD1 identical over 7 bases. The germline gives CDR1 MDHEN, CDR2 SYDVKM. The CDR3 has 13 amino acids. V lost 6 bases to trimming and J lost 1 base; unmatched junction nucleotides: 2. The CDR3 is CASRRTGNTEAFF. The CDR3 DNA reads TGTGCCAGCAGAAGGACAGGGAACACTGAAGCTTTCTTT.

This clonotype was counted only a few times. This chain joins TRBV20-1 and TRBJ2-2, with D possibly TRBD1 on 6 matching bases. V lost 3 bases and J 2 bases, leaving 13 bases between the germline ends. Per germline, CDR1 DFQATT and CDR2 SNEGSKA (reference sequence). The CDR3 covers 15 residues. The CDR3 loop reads CSASDLGHNTGELFF. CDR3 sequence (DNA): TGCAGTGCTAGCGACCTGGGACACAACACCGGGGAGCTGTTTTTT.

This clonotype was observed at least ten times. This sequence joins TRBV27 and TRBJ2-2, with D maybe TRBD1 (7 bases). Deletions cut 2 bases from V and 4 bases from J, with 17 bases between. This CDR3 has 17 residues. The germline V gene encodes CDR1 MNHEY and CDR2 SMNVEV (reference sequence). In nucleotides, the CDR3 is TGTGCCAGCAGTTTACTGCACAGGGGAGGATTCACCGGGGAGCTGTTTTTT. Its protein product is CASSLLHRGGFTGELFF.

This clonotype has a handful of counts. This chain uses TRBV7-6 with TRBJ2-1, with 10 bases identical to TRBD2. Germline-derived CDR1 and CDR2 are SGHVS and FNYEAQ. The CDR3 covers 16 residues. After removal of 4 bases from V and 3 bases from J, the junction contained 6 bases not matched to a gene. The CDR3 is CASSSLVAGGYNEQFF. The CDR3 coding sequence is TGTGCCAGCAGCTCCCTTGTAGCGGGGGGCTACAATGAGCAGTTCTTC.

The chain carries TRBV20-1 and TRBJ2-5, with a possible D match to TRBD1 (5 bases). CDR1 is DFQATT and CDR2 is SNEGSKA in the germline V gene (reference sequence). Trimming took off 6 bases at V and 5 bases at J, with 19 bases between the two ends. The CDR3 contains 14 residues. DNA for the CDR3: TGCAGTGCCATAGAGGTCGCAGGGATGGAGACCCAGTACTTC. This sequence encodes CSAIEVAGMETQYF.

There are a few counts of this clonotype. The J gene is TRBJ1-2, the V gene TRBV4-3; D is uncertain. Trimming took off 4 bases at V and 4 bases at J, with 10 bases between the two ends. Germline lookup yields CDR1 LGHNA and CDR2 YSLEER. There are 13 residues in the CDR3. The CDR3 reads CASSPHLVYGYTF. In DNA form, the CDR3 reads TGCGCCAGCAGCCCCCACTTGGTCTATGGCTACACCTTC.

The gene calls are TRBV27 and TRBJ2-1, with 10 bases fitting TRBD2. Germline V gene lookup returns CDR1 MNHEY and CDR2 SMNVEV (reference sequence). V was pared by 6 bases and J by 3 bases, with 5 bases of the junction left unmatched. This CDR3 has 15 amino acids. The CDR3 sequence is CASSRSGGVYNEQFF. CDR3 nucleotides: TGTGCCAGCAGCCGCAGCGGGGGGGTCTACAATGAGCAGTTCTTC.

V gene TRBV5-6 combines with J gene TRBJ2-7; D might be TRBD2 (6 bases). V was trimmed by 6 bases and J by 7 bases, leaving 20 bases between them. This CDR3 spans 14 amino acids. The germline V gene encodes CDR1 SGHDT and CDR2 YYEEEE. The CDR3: CASTHSGGSKEQYF. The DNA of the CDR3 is TGTGCCAGCACCCATAGCGGTGGGTCTAAGGAGCAGTACTTC.

The CDR3 protein is CASSPGPGDEQFF. The CDR3 DNA reads as TGTGCCAGCAGCCCGGGGCCCGGGGATGAGCAGTTCTTC. The chain recombines TRBV6-5 with TRBJ2-1, with D possibly called TRBD1 or TRBD2 (5 bases each). This CDR3 has 13 residues. Germline lookup yields CDR1 MNHEY and CDR2 SVGAGI. V was shortened by 6 bases and J by 8 bases, with 14 bases between the two germline ends.

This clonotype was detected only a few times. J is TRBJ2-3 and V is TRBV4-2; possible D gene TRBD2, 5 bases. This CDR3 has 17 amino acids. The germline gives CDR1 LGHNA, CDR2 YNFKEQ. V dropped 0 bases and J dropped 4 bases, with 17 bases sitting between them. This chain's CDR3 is CASSQEGLGMRADTQYF. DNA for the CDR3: TGTGCCAGCAGCCAAGAAGGGTTGGGGATGAGGGCAGATACGCAGTATTTT.

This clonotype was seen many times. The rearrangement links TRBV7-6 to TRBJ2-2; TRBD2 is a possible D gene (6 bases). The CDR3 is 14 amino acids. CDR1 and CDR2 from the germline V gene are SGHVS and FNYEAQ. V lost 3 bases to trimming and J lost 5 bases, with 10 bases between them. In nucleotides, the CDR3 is TGTGCCAGCAGCTTGCGGGGTGGAACCGGGGAGCTGTTTTTT. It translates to CASSLRGGTGELFF.

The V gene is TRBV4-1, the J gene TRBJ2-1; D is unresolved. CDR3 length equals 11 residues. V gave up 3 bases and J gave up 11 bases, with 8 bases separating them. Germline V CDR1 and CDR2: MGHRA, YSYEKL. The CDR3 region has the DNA TGCGCCAGCAGCCAGAACATACAGCAGTTCTTC. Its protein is CASSQNIQQFF.

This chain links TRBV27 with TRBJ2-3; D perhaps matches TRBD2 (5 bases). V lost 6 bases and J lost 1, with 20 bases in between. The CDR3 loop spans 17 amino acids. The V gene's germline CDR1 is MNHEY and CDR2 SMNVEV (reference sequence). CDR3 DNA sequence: TGTGCCAGCAGCCAACACCCAAATCTCGGGGGCACAGATACGCAGTATTTT. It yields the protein CASSQHPNLGGTDTQYF.

CDR3 nucleotide sequence: TGTGCCAGCAGCACCTACCTAGGACATGAAAAACTGTTTTTT. Protein sequence: CASSTYLGHEKLFF. J is TRBJ1-4 and V is TRBV28; no clear D gene. This CDR3 contains 14 residues. The V and J ends lost 6 bases and 6 bases respectively, with 14 bases between them. Per the germline V gene, CDR1 is MDHEN and CDR2 is SYDVKM.

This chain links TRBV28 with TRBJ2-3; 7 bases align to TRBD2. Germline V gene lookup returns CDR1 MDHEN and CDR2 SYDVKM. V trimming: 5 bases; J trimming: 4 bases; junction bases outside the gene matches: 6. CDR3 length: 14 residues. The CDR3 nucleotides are TGTGCCAGCAGTCTCGGACTAGGCCCAGATACGCAGTATTTT. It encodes CASSLGLGPDTQYF.

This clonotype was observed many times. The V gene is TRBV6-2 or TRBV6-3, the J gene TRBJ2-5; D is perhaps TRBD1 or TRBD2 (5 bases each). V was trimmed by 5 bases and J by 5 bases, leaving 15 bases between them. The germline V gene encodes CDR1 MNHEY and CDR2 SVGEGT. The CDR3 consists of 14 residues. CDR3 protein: CASSPGQSGETQYF. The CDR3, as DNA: TGTGCCAGCAGTCCGGGGCAGTCCGGGGAGACCCAGTACTTC.